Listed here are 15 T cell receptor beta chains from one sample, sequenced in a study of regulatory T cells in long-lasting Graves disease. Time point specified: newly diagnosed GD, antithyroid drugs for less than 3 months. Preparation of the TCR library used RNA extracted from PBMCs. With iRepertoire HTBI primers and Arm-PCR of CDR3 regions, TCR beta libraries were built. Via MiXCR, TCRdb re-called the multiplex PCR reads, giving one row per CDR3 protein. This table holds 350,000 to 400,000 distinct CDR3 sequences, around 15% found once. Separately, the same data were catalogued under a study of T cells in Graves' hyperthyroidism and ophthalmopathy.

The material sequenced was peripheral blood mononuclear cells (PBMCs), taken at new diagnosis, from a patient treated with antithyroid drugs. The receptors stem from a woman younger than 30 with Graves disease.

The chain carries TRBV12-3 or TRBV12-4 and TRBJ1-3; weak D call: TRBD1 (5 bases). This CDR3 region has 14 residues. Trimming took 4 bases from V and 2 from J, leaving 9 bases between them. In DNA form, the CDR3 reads TGTGCCAGCAGTTCTTCAGGGACTGGAAACACCATATATTTT. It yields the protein CASSSSGTGNTIYF.

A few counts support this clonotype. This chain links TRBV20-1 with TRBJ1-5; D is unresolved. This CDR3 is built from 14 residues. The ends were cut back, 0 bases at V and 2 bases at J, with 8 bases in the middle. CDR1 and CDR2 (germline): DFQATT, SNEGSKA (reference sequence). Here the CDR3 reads CSAREASGNQPQHF. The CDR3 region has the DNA TGCAGTGCTAGAGAGGCCTCAGGCAATCAGCCCCAGCATTTT.

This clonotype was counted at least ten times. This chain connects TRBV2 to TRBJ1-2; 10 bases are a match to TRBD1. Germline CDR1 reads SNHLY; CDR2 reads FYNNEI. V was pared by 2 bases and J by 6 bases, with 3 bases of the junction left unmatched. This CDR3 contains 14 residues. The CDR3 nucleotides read TGTGCCAGCAGTGAAAGGGACAGGGGTGATGGCTACACCTTC. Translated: CASSERDRGDGYTF.

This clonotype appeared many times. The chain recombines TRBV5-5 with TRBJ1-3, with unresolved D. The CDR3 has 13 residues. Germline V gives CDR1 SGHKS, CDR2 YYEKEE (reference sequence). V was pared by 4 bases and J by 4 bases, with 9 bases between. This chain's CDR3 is CASSLGPGNTIYF. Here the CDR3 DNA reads TGTGCCAGCAGCCTTGGCCCCGGAAACACCATATATTTT.

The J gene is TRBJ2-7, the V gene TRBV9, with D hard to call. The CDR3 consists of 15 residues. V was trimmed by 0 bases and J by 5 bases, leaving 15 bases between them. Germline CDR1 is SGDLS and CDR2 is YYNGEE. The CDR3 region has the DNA TGTGCCAGCAGCGTAGACGGCAAAATTCGGGACGAGCAGTACTTC. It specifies CASSVDGKIRDEQYF.

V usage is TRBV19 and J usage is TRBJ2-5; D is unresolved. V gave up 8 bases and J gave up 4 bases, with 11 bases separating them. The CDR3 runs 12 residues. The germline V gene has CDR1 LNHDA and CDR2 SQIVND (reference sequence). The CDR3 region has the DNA TGTGCCAGTTCAACATCGGCAGAGACCCAGTACTTC. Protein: CASSTSAETQYF.

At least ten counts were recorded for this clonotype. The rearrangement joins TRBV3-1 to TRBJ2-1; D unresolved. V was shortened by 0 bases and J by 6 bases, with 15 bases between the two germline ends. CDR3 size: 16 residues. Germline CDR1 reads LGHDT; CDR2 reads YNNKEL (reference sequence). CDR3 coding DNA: TGTGCCAGCAGCCAAGATCTCCCAAAGTTGTCCAATGAGCAGTTCTTC. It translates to CASSQDLPKLSNEQFF.

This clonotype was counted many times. In DNA form, the CDR3 reads TGTGCCAGCAGCTTAGCGCCTAGCGGGATGAGGGAGCAGTACTTC. Translating gives CASSLAPSGMREQYF. This chain connects TRBV11-2 to TRBJ2-7, with 9 bases lining up with TRBD2. The ends lost 1 base at V and 7 bases at J; junction bases unmatched: 8. Germline loops: CDR1 SGHAT, CDR2 FQNNGV. This CDR3 region has 15 residues.

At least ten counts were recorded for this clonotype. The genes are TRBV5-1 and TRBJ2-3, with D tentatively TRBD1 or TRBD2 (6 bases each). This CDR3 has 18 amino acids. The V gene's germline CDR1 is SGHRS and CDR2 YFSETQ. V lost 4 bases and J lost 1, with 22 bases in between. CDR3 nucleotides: TGCGCCAGCAGCGGGGGGCTGAGGTACCCTTTGGGCACAGATACGCAGTATTTT. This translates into CASSGGLRYPLGTDTQYF.

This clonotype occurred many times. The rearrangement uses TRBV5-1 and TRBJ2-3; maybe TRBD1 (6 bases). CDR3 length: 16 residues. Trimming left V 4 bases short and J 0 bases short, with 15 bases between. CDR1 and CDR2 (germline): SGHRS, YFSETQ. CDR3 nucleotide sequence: TGCGCCAGCAGCGCTCGGCAGGGGCTGAGCACAGATACGCAGTATTTT. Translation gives CASSARQGLSTDTQYF. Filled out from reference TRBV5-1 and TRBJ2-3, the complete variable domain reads KAGVTQTPRYLIKTRGQQVTLSCSPISGHRSVSWYQQTPGQGLQFLFEYFSETQRNKGNFPGRFSGRQFSNSRSEMNVSTLELGDSALYLCASSARQGLSTDTQYFGPGTRLTVL.

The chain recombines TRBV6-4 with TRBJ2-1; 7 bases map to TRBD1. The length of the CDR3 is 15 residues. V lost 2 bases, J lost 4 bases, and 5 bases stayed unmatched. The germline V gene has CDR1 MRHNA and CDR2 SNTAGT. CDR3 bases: TGTGCCAGCAGTGACACCACAGGGGCATACAATGAGCAGTTCTTC. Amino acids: CASSDTTGAYNEQFF.

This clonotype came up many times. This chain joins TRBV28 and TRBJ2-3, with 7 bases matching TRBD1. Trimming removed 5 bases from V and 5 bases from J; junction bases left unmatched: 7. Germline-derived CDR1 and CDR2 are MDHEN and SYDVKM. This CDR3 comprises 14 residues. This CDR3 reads CASSPGGLVDTQYF. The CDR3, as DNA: TGTGCCAGCAGTCCAGGGGGTTTGGTAGATACGCAGTATTTT.

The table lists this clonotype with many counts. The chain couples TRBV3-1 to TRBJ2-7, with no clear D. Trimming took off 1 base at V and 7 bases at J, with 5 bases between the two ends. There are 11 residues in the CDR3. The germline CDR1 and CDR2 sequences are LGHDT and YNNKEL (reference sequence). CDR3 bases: TGTGCCAGCAGCCAAGGTGGGGAGCAGTACTTC. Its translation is CASSQGGEQYF.

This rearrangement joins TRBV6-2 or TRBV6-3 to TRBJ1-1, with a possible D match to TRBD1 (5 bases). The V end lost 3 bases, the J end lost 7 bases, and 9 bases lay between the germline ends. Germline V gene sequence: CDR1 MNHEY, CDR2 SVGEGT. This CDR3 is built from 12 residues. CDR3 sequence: CASSYWQGEAFF. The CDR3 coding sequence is TGTGCCAGCAGTTATTGGCAGGGTGAAGCTTTCTTT.

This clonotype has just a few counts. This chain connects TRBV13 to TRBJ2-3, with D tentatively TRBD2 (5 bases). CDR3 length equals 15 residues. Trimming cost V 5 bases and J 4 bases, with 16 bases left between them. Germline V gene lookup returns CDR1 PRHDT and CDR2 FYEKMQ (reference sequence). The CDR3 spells CASSLRWAGADTQYF. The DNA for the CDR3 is TGTGCCAGCAGCCTACGGTGGGCCGGGGCAGATACGCAGTATTTT.